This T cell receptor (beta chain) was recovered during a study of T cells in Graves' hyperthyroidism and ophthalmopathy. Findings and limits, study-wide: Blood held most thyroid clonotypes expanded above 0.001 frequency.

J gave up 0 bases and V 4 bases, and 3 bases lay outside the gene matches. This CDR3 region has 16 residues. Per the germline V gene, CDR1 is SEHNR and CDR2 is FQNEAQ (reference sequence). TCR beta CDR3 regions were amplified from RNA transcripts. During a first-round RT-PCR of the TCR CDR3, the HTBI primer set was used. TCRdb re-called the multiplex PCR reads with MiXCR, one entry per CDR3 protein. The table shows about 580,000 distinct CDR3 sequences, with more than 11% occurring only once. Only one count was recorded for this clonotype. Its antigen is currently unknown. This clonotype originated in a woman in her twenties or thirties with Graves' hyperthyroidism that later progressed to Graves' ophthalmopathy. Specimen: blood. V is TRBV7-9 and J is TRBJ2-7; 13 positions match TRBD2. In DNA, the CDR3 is TGTGCCAGCAGCTCGGGGACTAGCGGGAACTCCTACGAGCAGTACTTC. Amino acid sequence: CASSSGTSGNSYEQYF.